These 27 T cell receptor beta chains originate from one sample sequenced in a study of shared clonotypes between healthy human individuals. The method was immunoSEQ multiplex PCR; TCRdb's version includes in-frame clones alone and lacks a portion of them. The table has approximately 2.3 million clones, over 90% seen once. The sequencing sample was made of naive CD4+ T cells from PBMCs. Indicated subset: CD45RA+ positively selected. Receptor source: a man aged 18 to 29 in good health. Some clones in this sample may be carry-over from other donors' samples.

J is TRBJ1-2 and V is TRBV5-4; D call uncertain. Trimming took off 0 bases at V and 4 bases at J, with 13 bases between the two ends. The CDR3 extends over 15 amino acids. Germline V gene lookup returns CDR1 SGHNT and CDR2 YYREEE (reference sequence). CDR3 amino acids: CASSLGVQSPYGYTF. The DNA of the CDR3 is TGTGCCAGCAGCTTGGGGGTCCAATCCCCCTATGGCTACACCTTC.

V gene TRBV30 combines with J gene TRBJ1-4, with 8 bases fitting TRBD1. Germline-derived CDR1 and CDR2 are GTSNPN and SVGIG (reference sequence). Trimming took 0 bases from V and 0 from J; bases not matched to a gene: 9. The CDR3 covers 18 residues. CDR3: CAWSVRGPGQATNEKLFF. CDR3 sequence (DNA): TGTGCCTGGAGTGTACGGGGACCGGGACAGGCAACTAATGAAAAACTGTTTTTT.

The table lists this clone with a count of one. This specimen includes other DNA sequences encoding the same CDR3. The gene calls are TRBV27 and TRBJ1-4; the D is unclear. Germline assignment: CDR1 MNHEY and CDR2 SMNVEV (reference sequence). The CDR3 is 13 residues long. Trimming cost V 5 bases and J 7 bases, with 11 bases left between them. CDR3: CASSPREGEKLFF. CDR3 nucleotides: TGTGCCAGCAGTCCGCGTGAGGGTGAAAAACTGTTTTTT.

The V gene is TRBV30, the J gene TRBJ2-3, with D unresolved. Germline CDR1 and CDR2: GTSNPN and SVGIG (reference sequence). V lost 2 bases, J lost 6 bases, and 12 bases lay in between. This CDR3 comprises 13 residues. CDR3 sequence: CAWSLTAADTQYF. The CDR3, as DNA: TGTGCCTGGAGTCTTACCGCCGCGGATACGCAGTATTTT.

The V gene is TRBV19, the J gene TRBJ2-3; D call uncertain. Trimming pared 5 bases from V and 1 base from J, leaving 16 bases between. The CDR3 is made up of 16 amino acids. Per the germline V gene, CDR1 is LNHDA and CDR2 is SQIVND (reference sequence). The CDR3 nucleotides read TGTGCCAGTAGTTCGCAGCGAAAGTGGGGCACAGATACGCAGTATTTT. Translation gives CASSSQRKWGTDTQYF. Using reference TRBV19 and TRBJ2-3 for the parts outside the CDR3, the full variable domain is DGGITQSPKYLFRKEGQNVTLSCEQNLNHDAMYWYRQDPGQGLRLIYYSQIVNDFQKGDIAEGYSVSREKKESFPLTVTSAQKNPTAFYLCASSSQRKWGTDTQYFGPGTRLTVL.

The chain uses TRBV7-9 and TRBJ1-1, with D possibly matching TRBD1 (5 bases). The CDR3 runs to 14 residues. The V and J ends lost 7 bases and 4 bases respectively, with 16 bases between them. CDR1 and CDR2 (germline): SEHNR, FQNEAQ (reference sequence). For the CDR3, the DNA is TGTGCCAGCACTCCCCTCGGGGGGGGCACTGAAGCTTTCTTT. This encodes CASTPLGGGTEAFF. Variable domain in full (rest from reference TRBV7-9 and TRBJ1-1): DTGVSQNPRHKITKRGQNVTFRCDPISEHNRLYWYRQTLGQGPEFLTYFQNEAQLEKSRLLSDRFSAERPKGSFSTLEIQRTEQGDSAMYLCASTPLGGGTEAFFGQGTRLTVV.

The CDR3 DNA sequence: TGTGCCAGCAGTTTTGACAGGCACACTGAAGCTTTCTTT. The encoded protein is CASSFDRHTEAFF. This chain links TRBV6-5 with TRBJ1-1; the D gene is possibly TRBD1 (6 bases). The CDR3 is 13 amino acids. Germline V gives CDR1 MNHEY, CDR2 SVGAGI. The V end lost 4 bases, the J end lost 3 bases, and 9 bases lay between the germline ends.

The CDR3 DNA reads as TGTGCCAGCAGTTCCCCTGTTAGCGGGAGGGCCCGTTCCTACGAGCAGTACTTC. As protein: CASSSPVSGRARSYEQYF. The V and J genes are TRBV27 and TRBJ2-7; TRBD2 aligns across 11 bases. The CDR3 contains 18 residues. Germline trimming cut 4 bases from V and 1 base from J; bases unmatched to any gene: 12. In germline, CDR1 is MNHEY, CDR2 SMNVEV (reference sequence).

The chain couples TRBV30 to TRBJ1-6; 7 bases are shared with TRBD1. CDR1 is GTSNPN, CDR2 SVGIG, per germline (reference sequence). The CDR3 contains 14 residues. The V and J ends lost 5 bases and 3 bases, in that order; junction bases with no gene match: 4. The CDR3 spells CAWARDSYNSPLHF. CDR3 sequence (DNA): TGTGCCTGGGCACGGGACAGCTATAATTCACCCCTCCACTTT.

This rearrangement joins TRBV7-3 to TRBJ2-7; 8 bases align to TRBD1. The junction had 12 bases not matched to a gene; V was cut back by 2 bases and J by 6 bases. CDR1 and CDR2 (germline): SGHTA, FQGTGA. The CDR3 runs 16 residues. This chain's CDR3 is CASSLFGSRGLSEQYF. The CDR3 bases are TGTGCCAGCAGCTTATTCGGGTCCAGGGGGCTCTCCGAGCAGTACTTC. Looking up the rest from reference TRBV7-3 and TRBJ2-7 gives the full variable domain: GAGVSQTPSNKVTEKGKYVELRCDPISGHTALYWYRQSLGQGPEFLIYFQGTGAADDSGLPNDRFFAVRPEGSVSTLKIQRTERGDSAVYLCASSLFGSRGLSEQYFGPGTRLTVT.

The chain joins TRBV5-1 to TRBJ1-1, with D unresolved. Looked up from germline, CDR1 is SGHRS and CDR2 is YFSETQ. V lost 0 bases, J lost 6 bases, and 18 bases lay in between. This CDR3 is 16 amino acids long. DNA of the CDR3: TGCGCCAGCAGCTTGGGGGTTGGTACACCAGGCGCTGAAGCTTTCTTT. Its protein product is CASSLGVGTPGAEAFF.

The V and J genes are TRBV6-1 and TRBJ1-4; the D is unclear. Germline V gene sequence: CDR1 MNHNS, CDR2 SASEGT. The CDR3 spans 14 residues. Deletions cut 3 bases from V and 7 bases from J, with 12 bases between. DNA of the CDR3: TGTGCCAGCAGTGAGAGCAGCCGAGCTGAAAAACTGTTTTTT. Translated: CASSESSRAEKLFF.

This sequence joins TRBV5-1 and TRBJ2-3; D call uncertain. Between the trimmed V and J ends, which lost 0 bases and 6 bases, there was a span of 14 bases. The CDR3 length is 15 residues. Germline V gene lookup returns CDR1 SGHRS and CDR2 YFSETQ. CDR3 residues: CASSLAAGLLDTQYF. The CDR3 coding sequence is TGCGCCAGCAGCTTGGCAGCAGGCTTGTTGGATACGCAGTATTTT. The full variable domain, with the rest looked up from reference TRBV5-1 and TRBJ2-3, is KAGVTQTPRYLIKTRGQQVTLSCSPISGHRSVSWYQQTPGQGLQFLFEYFSETQRNKGNFPGRFSGRQFSNSRSEMNVSTLELGDSALYLCASSLAAGLLDTQYFGPGTRLTVL.

The genes are TRBV6-6 and TRBJ1-2; 9 nucleotides line up with TRBD1. This CDR3 has 15 amino acids. V was pared by 6 bases and J by 4 bases, with 9 bases of the junction left unmatched. In germline, CDR1 is MNHNY, CDR2 SVGAGI (reference sequence). CDR3 nucleotides: TGTGCCAGCAGCTCCTGGGACAGGGAGGCCTATGGCTACACCTTC. It specifies CASSSWDREAYGYTF.

The rearrangement joins TRBV28 to TRBJ1-5; D remains ambiguous. With 1 base removed from V and 0 bases from J, the gap between germline ends came to 16 bases. Germline V gene data show CDR1 as MDHEN and CDR2 as SYDVKM. The length of the CDR3 is 18 residues. The CDR3 loop reads CASSLSYLGVLSNQPQHF. The CDR3 DNA follows: TGTGCCAGCAGTTTATCTTATCTAGGCGTGCTTAGCAATCAGCCCCAGCATTTT.

Comments on this clone: At the DNA level, this CDR3 is encoded by other sequences in the same sample as well. V gene TRBV2 combines with J gene TRBJ2-5; no clear D gene. V was shortened by 1 base and J by 2 bases, with 8 bases between the two germline ends. The CDR3 runs 14 residues. Germline CDR1 is SNHLY and CDR2 is FYNNEI. The CDR3 loop is CASSEGRVQETQYF. Written as DNA, the CDR3 is TGTGCCAGCAGTGAAGGCAGAGTACAAGAGACCCAGTACTTC. Supplemented by reference TRBV2 and TRBJ2-5, the full variable domain reads EPEVTQTPSHQVTQMGQEVILRCVPISNHLYFYWYRQILGQKVEFLVSFYNNEISEKSEIFDDQFSVERPDGSNFTLKIRSTKLEDSAMYFCASSEGRVQETQYFGPGTRLLVL.

The chain combines TRBV18 with TRBJ2-1; unclear D gene. The CDR3 contains 15 residues. With 4 bases removed from V and 0 bases from J, the gap between germline ends came to 10 bases. From germline, CDR1 is KGHSH and CDR2 LQKENI. The CDR3 sequence is CASSRPTPSYNEQFF. The CDR3 DNA follows: TGTGCCAGCTCACGCCCCACCCCCTCCTACAATGAGCAGTTCTTC.

Details on this clone: At the DNA level, this CDR3 is encoded by other sequences in the same sample as well. The chain uses TRBV28 and TRBJ2-6; D ambiguous. The CDR3 sequence is 15 residues long. The ends were cut back, 1 base at V and 0 bases at J, with 4 bases in the middle. CDR1 and CDR2 (germline): MDHEN, SYDVKM. Here the CDR3 DNA reads TGTGCCAGCAGTTTATCGGCCTCTGGGGCCAACGTCCTGACTTTC. Protein sequence: CASSLSASGANVLTF.

Regarding this clone: Other DNA sequences within the sample encode an identical CDR3. The chain couples TRBV5-1 to TRBJ1-1, with D perhaps matching TRBD1 (5 bases). CDR1 is SGHRS, CDR2 YFSETQ, per germline. The CDR3 consists of 13 residues. Trimming took 3 bases from V and 3 from J, leaving 9 bases between them. For the CDR3, the DNA is TGCGCCAGCAGCTCCCAGGGATACACTGAAGCTTTCTTT. It specifies CASSSQGYTEAFF.

The rearrangement links TRBV28 to TRBJ1-5; D uncertain. Trimming shortened V by 4 bases and J by 1 base, and 11 bases separated the two germline ends. CDR3 length: 15 amino acids. The germline gives CDR1 MDHEN, CDR2 SYDVKM. The DNA for the CDR3 is TGTGCCAGCAGTTATGTTAGTTCAAGCAATCAGCCCCAGCATTTT. Translated: CASSYVSSSNQPQHF.

The chain couples TRBV28 to TRBJ2-1, with no clear D. This CDR3 region has 15 residues. Trimming stripped 2 bases from V and 5 bases from J, with 13 bases between. Per germline, CDR1 MDHEN and CDR2 SYDVKM. CDR3 sequence reads: CASSLMAGLNNEQFF. CDR3 bases: TGTGCCAGCAGTTTAATGGCAGGCCTTAACAATGAGCAGTTCTTC.

V gene TRBV7-2 combines with J gene TRBJ2-3; D is unclear. Deletions cut 5 bases from V and 0 bases from J, with 9 bases between. The V gene's germline CDR1 is SGHTA and CDR2 FQGNSA. This CDR3 contains 14 residues. The DNA for the CDR3 is TGTGCCAGCAGCCCACGACTTAGCACAGATACGCAGTATTTT. Translation gives CASSPRLSTDTQYF.

Concerning this clone: Other DNA sequences in the sample encode the same CDR3. The V call is TRBV6-5, the J call TRBJ1-5; a weak D match, TRBD1 (6 bases). CDR3 length: 14 amino acids. V lost 0 bases and J 4 bases, leaving 7 bases between the germline ends. Germline lookup yields CDR1 MNHEY and CDR2 SVGAGI. For the CDR3, the DNA is TGTGCCAGCAGTTACTCGAGGGGGAATCAGCCCCAGCATTTT. Its translation: CASSYSRGNQPQHF.

The V and J genes are TRBV19 and TRBJ2-6, with D maybe TRBD1 (6 bases). The CDR3 is 17 amino acids. Germline assignment: CDR1 LNHDA and CDR2 SQIVND (reference sequence). V shed 7 bases and J shed 0 bases, with 16 bases lying between them. The CDR3 DNA is TGTGCCAGTATTAGGGGACACGTAAGCTCTGGGGCCAACGTCCTGACTTTC. It is translated as CASIRGHVSSGANVLTF.

V is TRBV7-3 and J is TRBJ2-1, with D perhaps being TRBD1 or TRBD2 (5 bases each). Germline values: CDR1 SGHTA, CDR2 FQGTGA. Between the trimmed V and J ends, which lost 5 bases and 0 bases, there was a span of 11 bases. The CDR3 sequence is 15 residues long. The CDR3 DNA sequence: TGTGCCAGCAGCGGCGGGCAGGGCTCCTACAATGAGCAGTTCTTC. Residues: CASSGGQGSYNEQFF.

This sequence joins TRBV7-9 and TRBJ1-2; D might be TRBD1 (6 bases). This CDR3 comprises 15 residues. Germline V gene data show CDR1 as SEHNR and CDR2 as FQNEAQ (reference sequence). V was cut by 0 bases and J by 7 bases, with 15 bases left in between. CDR3: CASSLAGPQGGGYTF. In DNA form, the CDR3 reads TGTGCCAGCAGCTTAGCGGGACCACAGGGAGGTGGCTACACCTTC.

This chain links TRBV10-3 with TRBJ2-1; the D gene is possibly TRBD1 (6 bases). Germline CDR1 is ENHRY and CDR2 is SYGVKD. V was trimmed by 3 bases and J by 4 bases, leaving 13 bases between them. The CDR3 is 15 amino acids. CDR3: CAISEGTTYYNEQFF. CDR3 nucleotide sequence: TGTGCCATCAGTGAAGGGACAACTTATTACAATGAGCAGTTCTTC.